Each of the 10 T cell receptor beta chains below was sequenced from the same sample in a study of vaccination and CD4 T cells after COVID-19. Sequencing of cultured CD4+ T cell DNA used the Oncomine TCR Beta short-read assay. TCRdb independently ran MiXCR on the PCR reads; one entry per CDR3 protein. The table records around 18,000 distinct CDR3 sequences, about 32% of them present only once. Treatment described: approximately nine-day PBMC culture with coronavirus spike peptide pools or control peptides (ViraFEST assay). What these receptors recognize is not known. Sequenced: cultured CD4+ T cells from blood. The receptors were sampled from a human donor with COVID-19.

This clonotype was observed a few times. The V gene is TRBV6-2 or TRBV6-3, the J gene TRBJ1-5; D gene uncertain. The CDR3 contains 15 residues. Trimming cost V 2 bases and J 3 bases, with 11 bases left between them. From germline, CDR1 is MNHEY and CDR2 SVGEGT. The CDR3 loop reads CASSYLRGSNQPQHF. In DNA form, the CDR3 reads TGTGCCAGCAGTTACCTCCGAGGGTCCAATCAGCCCCAGCATTTT.

This chain uses TRBV7-9 with TRBJ2-7; TRBD1 aligns across 8 bases. The germline V gene encodes CDR1 SEHNR and CDR2 FQNEAQ (reference sequence). The CDR3 loop spans 14 amino acids. V gave up 5 bases and J gave up 4 bases; unmatched junction bases: 7. The CDR3 here is CASSPLDREYEQYF. CDR3 sequence (DNA): TGTGCCAGCAGCCCTTTGGACAGGGAATACGAGCAGTACTTC.

CDR3 region: CASSLARTNYGYTF. The DNA of the CDR3 is TGTGCCAGCAGCTTAGCCAGGACTAACTATGGCTACACCTTC. The rearrangement links TRBV7-2 to TRBJ1-2; no clear D gene. V lost 0 bases, J lost 0 bases, and 5 bases lay in between. Germline loops: CDR1 SGHTA, CDR2 FQGNSA. The CDR3 consists of 14 residues. The full variable domain, completed using reference TRBV7-2 and TRBJ1-2, is GAGVSQSPSNKVTEKGKDVELRCDPISGHTALYWYRQSLGQGLEFLIYFQGNSAPDKSGLPSDRFSAERTGGSVSTLTIQRTQQEDSAVYLCASSLARTNYGYTFGSGTRLTVV.

The genes are TRBV6-1 and TRBJ1-1, with a tentative D call TRBD1 (6 bases). CDR3 size: 13 residues. The germline V gene has CDR1 MNHNS and CDR2 SASEGT. Trimming removed 5 bases at V and 1 base at J, with 8 bases between. The CDR3 protein is CASSRTANTEAFF. For the CDR3, the DNA is TGTGCCAGCAGTCGGACAGCGAACACTGAAGCTTTCTTT.

This clonotype has more than one count but fewer than ten. The chain links TRBV12-3 or TRBV12-4 to TRBJ1-2; D might be TRBD1 (6 bases). The CDR3 loop spans 14 amino acids. Trimming pared 3 bases from V and 5 bases from J, leaving 13 bases between. The CDR3 spells CASSLGPGVYGYTF. The CDR3 DNA reads as TGTGCCAGCAGTTTGGGCCCAGGGGTGTATGGCTACACCTTC.

This clonotype was seen a handful of times. The chain links TRBV20-1 to TRBJ2-3, with D possibly TRBD1 on 5 matching bases. Looked up from germline, CDR1 is DFQATT and CDR2 is SNEGSKA (reference sequence). This CDR3 region has 14 residues. Trimming stripped 3 bases from V and 3 bases from J, with 13 bases between. DNA of the CDR3: TGCAGTGCTAGGGGGTCAGGGTGGACAGATACGCAGTATTTT. Encoded protein: CSARGSGWTDTQYF.

This clonotype is a singleton in its sample. This chain uses TRBV24-1 with TRBJ2-1, with 10 bases aligning to TRBD2. Germline CDR1 and CDR2: KGHDR and SFDVKD. The CDR3 length is 12 residues. After removal of 4 bases from V and 11 bases from J, the junction contained 1 base not matched to a gene. CDR3 residues: CATSELAGKQFF. The CDR3 nucleotides read TGTGCCACCAGTGAACTAGCGGGGAAGCAGTTCTTC.

The chain joins TRBV6-2 or TRBV6-3 to TRBJ1-1; D might be TRBD1 (6 bases). Per germline, CDR1 MNHEY and CDR2 SVGEGT. The CDR3 is made up of 14 amino acids. V dropped 4 bases and J dropped 4 bases, with 13 bases sitting between them. The chain's CDR3 is CASSSWRGTTEAFF. Written as DNA, the CDR3 is TGTGCCAGCAGTTCGTGGAGGGGGACCACTGAAGCTTTCTTT.

Only a few counts were recorded for this clonotype. One junction end does not reproduce the germline sequence, and a read error may be involved. V gene TRBV19 combines with J gene TRBJ1-1; D is undetermined. Germline V gene data show CDR1 as LNHDA and CDR2 as SQIVND (reference sequence). The CDR3 is 13 residues long. The CDR3 sequence: CTSSGSISTEAFF. For the CDR3, the DNA is TGTACCAGTAGTGGCAGCATCAGCACTGAAGCTTTCTTT.

This clonotype showed up just a few times. The chain employs TRBV19 and TRBJ1-5; D gene uncertain. Germline V lookup: CDR1 LNHDA, CDR2 SQIVND (reference sequence). The CDR3 is 15 residues long. Trimming cost V 3 bases and J 5 bases, with 14 bases left between them. The CDR3 DNA is TGTGCCAGTAGTATCGCCTCGTCCGGCCATCAGCCCCAGCATTTT. Translation gives CASSIASSGHQPQHF.